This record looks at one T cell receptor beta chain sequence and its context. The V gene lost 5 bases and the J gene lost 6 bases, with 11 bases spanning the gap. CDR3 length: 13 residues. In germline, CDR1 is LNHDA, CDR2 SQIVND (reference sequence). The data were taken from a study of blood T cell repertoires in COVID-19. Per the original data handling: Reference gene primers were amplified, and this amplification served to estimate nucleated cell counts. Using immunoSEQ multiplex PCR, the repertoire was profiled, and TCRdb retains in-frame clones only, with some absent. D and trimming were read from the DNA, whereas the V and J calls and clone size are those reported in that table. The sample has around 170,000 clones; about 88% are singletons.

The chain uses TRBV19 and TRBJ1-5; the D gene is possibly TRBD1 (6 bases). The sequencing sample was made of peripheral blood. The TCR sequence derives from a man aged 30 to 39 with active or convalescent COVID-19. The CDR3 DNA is TGTGCCAGTAGTGCAGGGGCCGGTCAGCCCCAGCATTTT. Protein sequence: CASSAGAGQPQHF.